Shown below are 30 T cell receptor beta chains from a single sample sequenced in a study of neurological immune-mediated disorders. TCRdb recomputed calls from the 5' RACE reads with MiXCR, one row per CDR3 protein. The data contain around 70,000 distinct CDR3 sequences, 5.2% of them singletons. The sample consisted of PBMCs. The receptors stem from a man between 18 and 29 years old with multiple sclerosis.

This clonotype was seen at least ten times. The rearrangement joins TRBV7-3 to TRBJ2-3; 7 nucleotides match TRBD2. This CDR3 comprises 12 residues. J was trimmed by 9 bases and V by 4 bases; bases with no gene match: 4. Germline V lookup: CDR1 SGHTA, CDR2 FQGTGA. CDR3 sequence: CASSSYSGTQYF. For the CDR3, the DNA is TGTGCCAGCAGCTCGTATAGCGGGACGCAGTATTTT.

In its sample, this clonotype was seen many times. V and J are TRBV4-3 and TRBJ2-5, with D hard to call. Trimming shortened V by 1 base and J by 5 bases, and 8 bases separated the two germline ends. CDR1 is LGHNA, CDR2 YSLEER, per germline. The CDR3 totals 13 residues. CDR3 in DNA: TGCGCCAGCAGCCAAGGTTCGGTGGAGACCCAGTACTTC. Amino acid sequence: CASSQGSVETQYF.

This clonotype was counted at least ten times. CDR3: CAISEGQRSSYNEQFF. The CDR3 DNA reads as TGTGCCATCAGTGAAGGACAACGGAGCTCCTACAATGAGCAGTTCTTC. The chain links TRBV10-3 to TRBJ2-1, with D possibly matching TRBD1 (5 bases). This CDR3 has 16 residues. The germline V gene encodes CDR1 ENHRY and CDR2 SYGVKD. Trimming shortened V by 3 bases and J by 0 bases, and 12 bases separated the two germline ends.

The sample holds many counts of this clonotype. The chain employs TRBV20-1 and TRBJ2-3; 7 bases match TRBD2. V trimming: 3 bases; J trimming: 5 bases; junction bases outside the gene matches: 2. The CDR3 contains 12 residues. Germline values: CDR1 DFQATT, CDR2 SNEGSKA (reference sequence). CDR3 residues: CSASPSGDTQYF. As DNA, the CDR3 is TGCAGTGCTAGCCCTAGCGGAGATACGCAGTATTTT.

Ten or more counts support this clonotype. V and J are TRBV5-1 and TRBJ1-1; no clear D gene. The ends were cut back, 0 bases at V and 0 bases at J, with 6 bases in the middle. This CDR3 has 14 residues. Germline lookup yields CDR1 SGHRS and CDR2 YFSETQ. The CDR3 reads CASSLEQLNTEAFF. The DNA of the CDR3 is TGCGCCAGCAGCTTGGAACAGTTGAACACTGAAGCTTTCTTT.

This clonotype has at least ten counts. V gene TRBV20-1 combines with J gene TRBJ2-7; the D call may be TRBD1 or TRBD2 (5 bases each). CDR3 length: 11 residues. CDR1 DFQATT and CDR2 SNEGSKA come from the germline V gene (reference sequence). V was trimmed by 5 bases and J by 7 bases, leaving 12 bases between them. The CDR3 DNA follows: TGCAGTGCTGCTGGGGCGGGTGAGCAGTACTTC. Residues: CSAAGAGEQYF.

About this clonotype: Just one base apart from a much larger clone, this may be a read error. This chain connects TRBV9 to TRBJ1-1; 7 bases are shared with TRBD1. The CDR3 totals 14 residues. Germline V gives CDR1 SGDLS, CDR2 YYNGEE. The J segment lost 10 bases and the V segment lost 3 bases, leaving 12 bases of the junction unmatched. CDR3 coding DNA: TGTGCCAGCAGCGCGCGTAAGGGGGCAGAAGGAGCTTTCTTT. It encodes CASSARKGAEGAFF.

This clonotype was observed at least ten times. J is TRBJ2-3 and V is TRBV5-1; D remains ambiguous. This CDR3 is 12 amino acids long. V gave up 4 bases and J gave up 6 bases, with 9 bases separating them. Germline values: CDR1 SGHRS, CDR2 YFSETQ. The CDR3 spells CASSPNTDTQYF. In DNA form, the CDR3 reads TGCGCCAGCAGCCCCAACACGGATACGCAGTATTTT.

Remarks on this clonotype: This may be a read error, as it is one base from a much larger clone. V usage is TRBV28 and J usage is TRBJ1-2; 8 bases align to TRBD1. The CDR3 loop spans 14 amino acids. Germline V gives CDR1 MDHEN, CDR2 SYDVKM. V shed 8 bases and J 0 bases; nucleotides not matched to a gene: 5. This CDR3 is CASGQGPTNYGYTF. In nucleotides, the CDR3 is TGTGCCAGCGGACAGGGCCCCACTAACTATGGCTACACCTTC.

In its sample, this clonotype was seen many times. The chain couples TRBV5-1 to TRBJ1-4; possible D gene TRBD1, 5 bases. V lost 4 bases and J lost 1, with 11 bases in between. This CDR3 comprises 15 residues. The germline gives CDR1 SGHRS, CDR2 YFSETQ. The CDR3 DNA is TGCGCCAGCAGCATGCAGGGTGGAACTAATGAAAAACTGTTTTTT. Protein: CASSMQGGTNEKLFF.

Ten or more counts support this clonotype. The chain recombines TRBV20-1 with TRBJ2-1; tentatively, D is TRBD1 or TRBD2 (5 bases each). There are 14 residues in the CDR3. The V end lost 1 base, the J end lost 8 bases, and 15 bases lay between the germline ends. The germline V gene encodes CDR1 DFQATT and CDR2 SNEGSKA (reference sequence). The CDR3: CSARVGTTVDEQFF. In DNA form, the CDR3 reads TGCAGTGCTAGAGTGGGGACGACCGTAGATGAGCAGTTCTTC.

This clonotype was counted ten times or more. The chain carries TRBV6-6 and TRBJ2-3; D is unclear. CDR3 length: 11 residues. Trimming removed 4 bases from V and 6 bases from J, with 5 bases in between. Germline-derived CDR1 and CDR2 are MNHNY and SVGAGI (reference sequence). Written as DNA, the CDR3 is TGTGCCAGCAGTTCCCGGGATACGCAGTATTTT. Its translation: CASSSRDTQYF.

This clonotype was picked up many times. This chain connects TRBV5-1 to TRBJ2-3; D could derive from TRBD1 or TRBD2 (5 bases each). The germline V gene encodes CDR1 SGHRS and CDR2 YFSETQ. V lost 4 bases and J lost 4, with 13 bases in between. This CDR3 spans 14 amino acids. CDR3: CASSPGTSSDTQYF. As DNA, the CDR3 is TGCGCCAGCAGCCCGGGGACCTCCTCAGATACGCAGTATTTT.

This clonotype came up many times. V is TRBV5-1 and J is TRBJ2-2; unclear D gene. The CDR3 is made up of 17 amino acids. Germline V gene data show CDR1 as SGHRS and CDR2 as YFSETQ. Trimming left V 0 bases short and J 1 base short, with 13 bases between. The CDR3 sequence: CASSLGVGRMNTGELFF. In DNA form, the CDR3 reads TGCGCCAGCAGCTTGGGCGTGGGTAGAATGAACACCGGGGAGCTGTTTTTT.

A few counts support this clonotype. Possible read error: a much larger clone is one base away. The genes are TRBV10-3 and TRBJ2-6; a possible D gene is TRBD1 (6 bases). Germline V gives CDR1 ENHRY, CDR2 SYGVKD. This CDR3 has 18 amino acids. V lost 2 bases, J lost 2 bases, and 16 bases lay in between. CDR3 bases: TGTGCCATCAGTGAGGAAGCGATCGACAGGACTGGGGCCAACGTCCTGACTTTC. It specifies CAISEEAIDRTGANVLTF.

This clonotype appeared many times. V usage is TRBV7-2 and J usage is TRBJ2-1; D call uncertain. Germline V gene lookup returns CDR1 SGHTA and CDR2 FQGNSA. This CDR3 is 14 amino acids long. Deletions cut 1 base from V and 8 bases from J, with 12 bases between. The CDR3 here is CASSLVWDGDEQFF. CDR3 DNA sequence: TGTGCCAGCAGCTTAGTCTGGGATGGGGATGAGCAGTTCTTC.

This clonotype showed up many times. This chain joins TRBV4-2 and TRBJ1-4; the D gene is possibly TRBD1 (5 bases). This CDR3 has 16 amino acids. Germline CDR1 and CDR2: LGHNA and YNFKEQ. V was shortened by 1 base and J by 2 bases, with 11 bases between the two germline ends. The CDR3 DNA reads as TGTGCCAGCAGCCAAGGGGGCGGGCCGACTAATGAAAAACTGTTTTTT. Translation gives CASSQGGGPTNEKLFF.

This clonotype was observed many times. This chain uses TRBV20-1 with TRBJ2-5; TRBD1 agrees at 9 bases. Looked up from germline, CDR1 is DFQATT and CDR2 is SNEGSKA (reference sequence). CDR3 length equals 13 residues. V lost 5 bases, J lost 5 bases, and 6 bases stayed unmatched. The CDR3 loop is CSASQGARETQYF. DNA of the CDR3: TGCAGTGCTTCACAGGGGGCCCGGGAGACCCAGTACTTC.

In this sample, this clonotype turned up many times. The chain has TRBV20-1 and TRBJ1-3; D is undetermined. Trimming cost V 1 base and J 0 bases, with 10 bases left between them. The CDR3 extends over 15 amino acids. Germline V gene lookup returns CDR1 DFQATT and CDR2 SNEGSKA (reference sequence). The CDR3 is CSARVPGDSGNTIYF. The CDR3 DNA sequence: TGCAGTGCTAGAGTCCCGGGAGACTCTGGAAACACCATATATTTT.

This clonotype was found many times. The gene calls are TRBV6-1 and TRBJ2-7; TRBD2 matches at 9 bases. Germline V gene data show CDR1 as MNHNS and CDR2 as SASEGT. This CDR3 has 14 amino acids. The V gene end was trimmed by 6 bases and the J gene end by 3 bases; junction bases not matched to a gene: 6. The CDR3 nucleotides read TGTGCCAGCAGCACCGGGACTAGCAGCTACGAGCAGTACTTC. This codes for CASSTGTSSYEQYF.

This clonotype was detected many times. CDR3 region: CASSWITEAFF. The CDR3 DNA reads as TGTGCCAGCAGCTGGATCACTGAAGCTTTCTTT. The V gene is TRBV7-2, the J gene TRBJ1-1; D is ambiguous. CDR1 and CDR2 (germline): SGHTA, FQGNSA. The CDR3 covers 11 residues. V lost 4 bases to trimming and J lost 4 bases, with 4 bases between them.

The table lists this clonotype with many counts. The junction departs from germline at one end; a sequencing error may be responsible. The J gene is TRBJ2-1, the V gene TRBV7-7, with 9 bases that match TRBD2. Germline V gene sequence: CDR1 SSHAT, CDR2 FNYEAQ (reference sequence). The CDR3 extends over 16 amino acids. The chain's CDR3 is CASSKTLAGYLNEQFF. As DNA, the CDR3 is TGTGCTAGCAGCAAAACGCTAGCGGGGTACCTCAATGAGCAGTTCTTC.

This clonotype was observed at least ten times. The chain has TRBV9 and TRBJ1-1, with D hard to call. Trimming took 4 bases from V and 2 from J, leaving 9 bases between them. Germline V gene data show CDR1 as SGDLS and CDR2 as YYNGEE. This CDR3 contains 13 residues. CDR3 nucleotide sequence: TGTGCCAGCAGCCCCTCGGTAAACACTGAAGCTTTCTTT. This gives the protein CASSPSVNTEAFF. The whole variable domain, remainder taken from reference TRBV9 and TRBJ1-1, is DSGVTQTPKHLITATGQRVTLRCSPRSGDLSVYWYQQSLDQGLQFLIQYYNGEERAKGNILERFSAQQFPDLHSELNLSSLELGDSALYFCASSPSVNTEAFFGQGTRLTVV.

This clonotype is labeled as medium-sized (0.01 to 0.1%). This chain uses TRBV7-2 with TRBJ2-2; 8 nucleotides line up with TRBD2. CDR3 length equals 15 residues. CDR1 SGHTA and CDR2 FQGNSA come from the germline V gene. Unmatched junction bases numbered 0, after V lost 3 bases and J lost 0 bases. CDR3 in amino acids: CASSLGLANTGELFF. CDR3 coding DNA: TGTGCCAGCAGCTTGGGACTAGCGAACACCGGGGAGCTGTTTTTT. The variable domain in full, with the rest retrieved from reference TRBV7-2 and TRBJ2-2, is GAGVSQSPSNKVTEKGKDVELRCDPISGHTALYWYRQSLGQGLEFLIYFQGNSAPDKSGLPSDRFSAERTGGSVSTLTIQRTQQEDSAVYLCASSLGLANTGELFFGEGSRLTVL.

By share of the sample, this clonotype is medium-sized (0.01 to 0.1%). V usage is TRBV20-1 and J usage is TRBJ2-7, with TRBD2 matching 10 bases. V dropped 3 bases and J dropped 0; count of bases not matched to a gene: 8. The CDR3 contains 16 residues. Germline CDR1 is DFQATT and CDR2 is SNEGSKA (reference sequence). The CDR3 here is CSASGGTSGDSYEQYF. The CDR3 bases are TGCAGTGCTAGTGGGGGAACTAGCGGGGACTCCTACGAGCAGTACTTC.

The table lists this clonotype with many counts. The chain joins TRBV6-5 to TRBJ2-3; TRBD1 matches at 10 bases. Trimming removed 2 bases from V and 3 bases from J; junction bases left unmatched: 8. This CDR3 has 17 amino acids. Germline assignment: CDR1 MNHEY and CDR2 SVGAGI. The CDR3 loop reads CASSYSLGQGRTDTQYF. CDR3 bases: TGTGCCAGCAGTTACAGCCTGGGACAGGGGAGGACAGATACGCAGTATTTT.

Ten or more counts support this clonotype. The chain is built from TRBV5-5 and TRBJ2-7, with D unresolved. Trimming cost V 6 bases and J 0 bases, with 10 bases left between them. Per germline, CDR1 SGHKS and CDR2 YYEKEE (reference sequence). The CDR3 totals 13 residues. The CDR3 coding sequence is TGTGCCAGCACCCCGGACCGCTCCTACGAGCAGTACTTC. This translates into CASTPDRSYEQYF.

The table lists this clonotype with many counts. This chain links TRBV12-3 or TRBV12-4 with TRBJ2-6, with no clear D. V shed 3 bases and J shed 2 bases, with 8 bases lying between them. The CDR3 has 15 amino acids. In DNA form, the CDR3 reads TGTGCCAGCAGTTTTAGACTCCCTGGGGCCAACGTCCTGACTTTC. It encodes CASSFRLPGANVLTF.

To note about this clonotype: A junction end diverges from the germline sequence, so it may reflect a read error. The chain is built from TRBV20-1 and TRBJ1-3; D is possibly TRBD1 (5 bases). Germline lookup yields CDR1 DFQATT and CDR2 SNEGSKA (reference sequence). The CDR3 covers 13 residues. The CDR3 spells CSALINRRKTIYF. CDR3 coding DNA: TGCAGTGCCCTAATTAACAGGAGAAAAACCATATATTTT.

In this sample, this clonotype turned up a few times. Being one base from a much bigger clone, this may be a read error. The V and J genes are TRBV4-3 and TRBJ2-5; D not certain. This CDR3 contains 13 residues. From germline, CDR1 is LGHNA and CDR2 YSLEER. The CDR3 here is CANSQGSVETQYF. CDR3 DNA sequence: TGCGCCAACAGCCAAGGTTCGGTGGAGACCCAGTACTTC.